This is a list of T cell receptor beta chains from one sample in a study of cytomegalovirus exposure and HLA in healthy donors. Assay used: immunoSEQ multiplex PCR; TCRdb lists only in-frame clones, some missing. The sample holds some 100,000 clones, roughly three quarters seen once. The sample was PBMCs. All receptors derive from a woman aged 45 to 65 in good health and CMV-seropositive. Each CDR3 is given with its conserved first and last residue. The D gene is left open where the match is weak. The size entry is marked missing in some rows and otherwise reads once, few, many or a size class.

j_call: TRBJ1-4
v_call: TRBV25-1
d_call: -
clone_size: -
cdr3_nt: TGTGCCAGCAGTGAATGGCAGGGCAGGGAAAAACTGTTTTTT
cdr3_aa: CASSEWQGREKLFF

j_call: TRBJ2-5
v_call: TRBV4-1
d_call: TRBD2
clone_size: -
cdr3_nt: TGCGCCAGCAGCCAAACGCGGGGGGTAGAGACCCAGTACTTC
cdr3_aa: CASSQTRGVETQYF

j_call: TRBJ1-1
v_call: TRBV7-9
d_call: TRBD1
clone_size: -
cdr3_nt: TGTGCCAGCAGCGCCTCGACAGGGATGGACACTGAAGCTTTCTTT
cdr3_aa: CASSASTGMDTEAFF

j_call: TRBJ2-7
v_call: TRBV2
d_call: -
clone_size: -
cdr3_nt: TGTGCCAGCGCCACACGGGAGGGGGCATTTAGCTCCTACGAGCAGTACTTC
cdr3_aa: CASATREGAFSSYEQYF

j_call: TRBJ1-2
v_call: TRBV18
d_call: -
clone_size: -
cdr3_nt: TGTGCCAGCTCACCGCTCCCACAATTTTATGGCTACACCTTC
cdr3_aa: CASSPLPQFYGYTF

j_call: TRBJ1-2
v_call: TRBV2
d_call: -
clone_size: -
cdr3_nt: TGTGCCAGCAGGCAGTCCTATGGCTACACCTTC
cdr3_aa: CASRQSYGYTF

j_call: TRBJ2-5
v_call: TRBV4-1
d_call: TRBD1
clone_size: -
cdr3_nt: TGCGCCAGCAGCCAAGAGACAGGGTCGGGCGTGGAGACCCAGTACTTC
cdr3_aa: CASSQETGSGVETQYF

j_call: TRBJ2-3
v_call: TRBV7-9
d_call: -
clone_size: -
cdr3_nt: TGTGCCAGCAGCCCCCCGGTTCGGGATACGCAGTATTTT
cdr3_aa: CASSPPVRDTQYF

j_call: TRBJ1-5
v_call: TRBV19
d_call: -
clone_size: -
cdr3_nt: TGTGCCAGTACCATTGAGGCAGGGAGGCAGCCCCAGCATTTT
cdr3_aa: CASTIEAGRQPQHF

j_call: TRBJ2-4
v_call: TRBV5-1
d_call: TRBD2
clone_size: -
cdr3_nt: TGCGCCAGCAGCTTGGAGGGTAGCGGGGGGCAGGGAGCCAAAAACATTCAGTACTTC
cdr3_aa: CASSLEGSGGQGAKNIQYF

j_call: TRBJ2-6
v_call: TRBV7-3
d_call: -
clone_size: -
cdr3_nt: TGTGCCAGCAGCTCAATACCGGGAACTCACTCTGGGGCCAACGTCCTGACTTTC
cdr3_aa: CASSSIPGTHSGANVLTF

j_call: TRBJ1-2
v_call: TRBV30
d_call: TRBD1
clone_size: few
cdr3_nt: TGTGCCTGGAGTGTACAGGGGGGTTATGGCTACACCTTC
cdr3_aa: CAWSVQGGYGYTF

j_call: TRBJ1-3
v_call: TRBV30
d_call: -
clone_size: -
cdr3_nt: TGTGCCTGGAGTCGGGGATTAACTGGAAACACCATATATTTT
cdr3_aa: CAWSRGLTGNTIYF

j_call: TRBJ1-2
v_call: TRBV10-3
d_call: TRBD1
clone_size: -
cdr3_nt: TGTGCCATCAACAGGGGAGGTTGGGGCTACACCTTC
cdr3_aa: CAINRGGWGYTF

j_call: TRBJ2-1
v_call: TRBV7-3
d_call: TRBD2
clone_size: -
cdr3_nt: TGTGCCAGCAGCCTACTAGCGGGGAACAATGAGCAGTTCTTC
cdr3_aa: CASSLLAGNNEQFF

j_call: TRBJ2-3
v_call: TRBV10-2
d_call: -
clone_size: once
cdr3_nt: TGCGCCAGCAGTTCACGGCGGTCTAGCACAGATACGCAGTATTTT
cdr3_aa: CASSSRRSSTDTQYF

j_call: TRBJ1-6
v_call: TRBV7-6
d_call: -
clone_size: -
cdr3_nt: TGTGCCAGCAGCCAGACTGGGTGGAATTTTAATTCACCCCTCCACTTT
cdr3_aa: CASSQTGWNFNSPLHF

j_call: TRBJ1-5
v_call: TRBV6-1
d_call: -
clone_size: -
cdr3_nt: TGTGCCAGCAGTGACAATAGCAATCAGCCCCAGCATTTT
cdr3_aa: CASSDNSNQPQHF

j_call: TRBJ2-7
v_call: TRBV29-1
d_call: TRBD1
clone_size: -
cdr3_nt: TGCAGCGCCCGGACAGGGACCGTCAACGAGCAGTACTTC
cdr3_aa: CSARTGTVNEQYF

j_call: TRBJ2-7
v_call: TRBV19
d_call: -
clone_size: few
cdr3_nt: TGTGCCAGTAGTTCGACCCCCGCGCGGGGGCTCCGCTACGAGCAGTACTTC
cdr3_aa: CASSSTPARGLRYEQYF

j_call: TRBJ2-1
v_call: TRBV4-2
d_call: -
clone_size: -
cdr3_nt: TGTGCCAGCAGCCAAGATGGAGGCGGCGGCGCTCACAATGAGCAGTTCTTC
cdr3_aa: CASSQDGGGGAHNEQFF

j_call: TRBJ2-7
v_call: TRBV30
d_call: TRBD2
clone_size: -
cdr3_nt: TGTGCCTGGAGTGGGGTGACTAGCGGGAGAACCTTC
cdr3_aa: CAWSGVTSGRTF

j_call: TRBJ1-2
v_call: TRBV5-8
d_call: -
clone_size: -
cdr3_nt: TGTGCCAGCAGCTTGGACTTCTTCTATGGCTACACCTTC
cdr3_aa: CASSLDFFYGYTF

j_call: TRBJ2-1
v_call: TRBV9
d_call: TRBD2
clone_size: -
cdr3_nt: TGTGCCAGCAGCGTACCCCGGACTAGCGGGAGAGATGAGCAGTTCTTC
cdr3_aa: CASSVPRTSGRDEQFF

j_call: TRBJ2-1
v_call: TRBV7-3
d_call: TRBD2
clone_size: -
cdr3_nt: TGTGCCAGCAGCGCTGGGGGGGGGAATGAGCAGTTCTTC
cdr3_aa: CASSAGGGNEQFF

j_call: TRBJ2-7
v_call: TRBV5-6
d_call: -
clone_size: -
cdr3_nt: TGTGCCAGCAGCTCTCTCTTGGAGGTGTTGGTTGCCGAGCAGTACTTC
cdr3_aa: CASSSLLEVLVAEQYF

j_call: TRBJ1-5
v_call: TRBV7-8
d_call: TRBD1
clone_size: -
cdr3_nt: TGTGCCAGCAGCTTAGGGCAGGGGGCCGGTCAGCCCCAGCATTTT
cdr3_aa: CASSLGQGAGQPQHF

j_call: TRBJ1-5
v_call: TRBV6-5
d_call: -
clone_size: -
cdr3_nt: TGTGCCAGCAAGGGGTTGGGGAGCAATCAGCCCCAGCATTTT
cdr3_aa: CASKGLGSNQPQHF

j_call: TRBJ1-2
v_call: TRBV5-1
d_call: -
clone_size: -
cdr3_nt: TGCGCCAGCAGCACGACAGAGCCCGACTATGGCTACACCTTC
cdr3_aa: CASSTTEPDYGYTF

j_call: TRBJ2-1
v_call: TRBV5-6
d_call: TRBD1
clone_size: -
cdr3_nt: TGTGCCAGCAGCGGATGGACAGGGGCGAATAATGAGCAGTTCTTC
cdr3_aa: CASSGWTGANNEQFF